Listed here are 6 T cell receptor beta chains from one sample, sequenced in a study of OX40 agonist ivuxolimab in advanced cancers. Here immunoSEQ multiplex PCR was the method, and the copy in TCRdb shows in-frame clones only, minus some. The sample carries 25,000 to 30,000 clones, about 86% recorded once. The sequencing used CD4+ or CD8+ T cells sorted from blood, collected in a trial of the OX40 agonist ivuxolimab. Receptor source: an adult with an advanced solid tumor such as melanoma, head and neck, liver or kidney cancer.

CDR3 in amino acids: CASSPGSNYGYTF. CDR3 DNA sequence: TGTGCCAGCAGCCCCGGGAGTAACTATGGCTACACCTTC. The J gene is TRBJ1-2, the V gene TRBV5-6; no definite D call. CDR1 and CDR2 from the germline V gene are SGHDT and YYEEEE. Between the trimmed V and J ends, which lost 4 bases and 1 base, there was a span of 8 bases. This CDR3 spans 13 amino acids.

V is TRBV4-2 and J is TRBJ2-1; tentative D call: TRBD2 (7 bases). The CDR3 is 19 residues long. Trimming stripped 3 bases from V and 4 bases from J, with 25 bases between. Germline V gene lookup returns CDR1 LGHNA and CDR2 YNFKEQ. The CDR3 bases are TGTGCCAGCAGCCAGGCAAGGCGGGGGCCCGAATCGACTTACAATGAGCAGTTCTTC. Translating gives CASSQARRGPESTYNEQFF.

This clone was counted a single time. The J gene is TRBJ2-7, the V gene TRBV5-4; the D gene could be TRBD1 or TRBD2 (5 bases each). Trimming pared 0 bases from V and 0 bases from J, leaving 10 bases between. The CDR3 is 15 amino acids. From germline, CDR1 is SGHNT and CDR2 YYREEE (reference sequence). CDR3 sequence: CASSLGGASSYEQYF. The DNA of the CDR3 is TGTGCCAGCAGCTTGGGAGGGGCTAGCTCCTACGAGCAGTACTTC.

The chain employs TRBV6-5 and TRBJ1-5, with D hard to call. Germline values: CDR1 MNHEY, CDR2 SVGAGI. V lost 7 bases, J lost 7 bases, and 11 bases lay in between. The CDR3 length is 12 residues. The CDR3 reads CASTTAGQPQHF. The CDR3 DNA follows: TGTGCCAGCACGACGGCTGGACAGCCCCAGCATTTT.

This chain connects TRBV9 to TRBJ2-1; 11 nucleotides agree with TRBD2. Germline trimming cut 3 bases from V and 6 bases from J; bases unmatched to any gene: 11. The CDR3 runs 17 residues. Per the germline V gene, CDR1 is SGDLS and CDR2 is YYNGEE. CDR3 in amino acids: CASSEPVAGGGGNEQFF. Here the CDR3 DNA reads TGTGCCAGCAGCGAGCCCGTAGCGGGAGGGGGGGGCAATGAGCAGTTCTTC.

V usage is TRBV30 and J usage is TRBJ1-2; D call uncertain. Trimming shortened V by 2 bases and J by 0 bases, and 7 bases separated the two germline ends. The V gene's germline CDR1 is GTSNPN and CDR2 SVGIG (reference sequence). The CDR3 runs to 13 residues. The CDR3 DNA sequence: TGTGCCTGGAGTCTGGAGGCTAACTATGGCTACACCTTC. This encodes CAWSLEANYGYTF.